The clone carrying this T cell receptor beta chain was found once. The sample belongs to a study of blood T cell repertoires in COVID-19. Study-wide background: The United States, Italy and Spain provided the acute and convalescent COVID-19 samples. PBMCs, B-cell-depleted T cells, or T cells provided the cDNA or gDNA that made up the material.

The CDR3 length is 11 residues. Trimming removed 6 bases from V and 7 bases from J, with 10 bases in between. CDR1 and CDR2 (germline): LGHDT, YNNKEL (reference sequence). Per the study methods: Using reference gene primer amplification, nucleated cell counts were estimated. The assay was immunoSEQ multiplex PCR, and TCRdb's table has in-frame clones only and misses some. V, J and clone size reflect that table, while D and trimming were determined from the DNA. The data contain around 64,000 clones, just over 85% of them singletons. The chain combines TRBV3-1 (or the pseudogene TRBV3-2) with TRBJ2-7; D unresolved. Source material: peripheral blood. This clonotype was sampled from a man in his fifties or sixties with active COVID-19. The CDR3 protein is CASRSAQEQYF. CDR3 bases: TGTGCCAGCAGAAGCGCCCAAGAGCAGTACTTC.